This TCR beta chain was identified during a study of CD8+ T cells in alopecia areata (dated by TCRdb to the late 2010s). Regarding the study in general: To study T cell clonal expansion in alopecia areata, the researchers applied high-throughput TCRbeta sequencing to both the C3H/HeJ mouse model and human patients. RNA came from the PAXgene miRNA kit for fixed scalp, the miRNeasy kit for PBMCs, and the RNeasy kit for mouse skin. Clonality in the scalp was compared among normal scalp (n=4), patchy alopecia areata scalp (n=8), and alopecia totalis/universalis scalp (n=8). Scalp tissue and sorted CD4+ and CD8+ peripheral blood T cells from patchy and totalis/universalis alopecia areata patients and from healthy controls were covered by human TCRbeta sequencing. TCRbeta CDR3 regions were amplified by immunoSEQ multiplex PCR with 35 Vbeta forward and 13 Jbeta reverse primers. General conclusions and limits of the study: Unlike mouse skin, where gammadelta T cells dominate, normal human skin contains resident alphabeta T cells that get sequenced too, which complicates analysis of the scalp TCR repertoire. Lesional scalp, especially in alopecia totalis/universalis, showed higher clonality and more expanded CD8+ clones than normal scalp, suggesting antigenic drive. Shared TCR sequences between patients were less evident than in mice, which may be partly attributable to HLA diversity in the patient population.

Reading from cysteine to phenylalanine, the CDR3 counts 12 amino acids. Only the CDR3 DNA stays, 36 bases, in frame from base 1. CDR1 SQVTM and CDR2 ANQGSEA are derived from the germline V gene. At the junction V is shortened by 7 bases and J by 5 bases, with 14 bases in between. The receptor library was made with the immunoSEQ multiplex PCR assay. For TCR sequencing, RNA was extracted from every sample and reverse transcribed into cDNA to serve as template. SuperScript III was used for first-strand cDNA synthesis, primed with a 2:1 mix of oligo-dT and random hexamers. A synthetic immune receptor repertoire was used to gauge amplification bias, and whatever bias remained was removed computationally. On the study's bioinformatics: Raw reads were preprocessed for error removal, and CDR3 was defined according to IMGT conventions as running from the conserved cysteine to phenylalanine. Clonality was calculated as 1 minus Shannon entropy normalized by log2 of the number of productive unique TCRs. CD4 or CD8 identity of scalp clones was inferred by cross-referencing scalp TCRbeta sequences with sorted blood CD4 and CD8 repertoires. TCRdb stores this immuneACCESS table with in-frame sequences only. Part of the clones is absent; in the studies checked, under half of the shortfall reflects unresolved V genes, and no reason is known for the rest. V, J and clone size are those of that table, while D and trimming were read from the DNA. Counted in this sample were around 36,000 clones; 45% to 65% of them appeared once. The ten top clones hold more than 1.5% of the sample.

In about 5 patients from the biomarker study, an additional sort separated CD25+CD127- cells out of the CD4+ cells. Lesional scalp punch biopsies and peripheral blood were obtained from alopecia areata patients. PBMCs were isolated by density centrifugation and stained for CD3, CD4 and CD8, and CD4+ and CD8+ T cells were sorted on a FACSAria. Untreated alopecia areata patients were recruited as part of a multicenter biomarker study. As regards this clone: Its specific antigen is unknown. Nothing much larger sits one base from this clone, and base qualities are not available.

Recombination linked TRBV29-1 to TRBJ2-5; no D gene can be assigned with confidence. The TCR comes from a human donor with alopecia areata. The sequenced sample was CD4+ Tregs sorted from blood. Here is the DNA: TGCAGCGCCTCCCGAGAGGCGGAGACCCAGTACTTC. Its protein is CSASREAETQYF.